The 5 T cell receptor beta chains listed next were all sequenced from one sample in a study of early T cells in non-severe SARS-CoV-2 infection. TCRdb ran MiXCR on the 5' RACE reads and lists one entry per CDR3 protein. In the table there are tens of thousands of distinct CDR3 sequences, just under 9% of which are singletons. The sample was whole blood. The receptors stem from an adult who was a healthcare worker with PCR-confirmed SARS-CoV-2 infection or an uninfected control (not recorded which).

This clonotype has more than one count but fewer than ten. The chain's CDR3 is CASSQDSIQGNEKLFF. The CDR3 DNA reads TGTGCCAGCAGCCAAGATTCCATACAGGGGAATGAAAAACTGTTTTTT. V is TRBV4-2 and J is TRBJ1-4, with 7 nucleotides matching TRBD1. V lost 0 bases, J lost 5 bases, and 6 bases stayed unmatched. The CDR3 length is 16 residues. Per the germline V gene, CDR1 is LGHNA and CDR2 is YNFKEQ.

The sample holds a few counts of this clonotype. V is TRBV5-1 and J is TRBJ2-1; 9 bases agree with TRBD1. There are 16 residues in the CDR3. CDR1 is SGHRS and CDR2 is YFSETQ in the germline V gene. The trim removed 4 bases at V and 0 bases at J, leaving 5 bases unmatched. CDR3 protein: CASSPGQGSSYNEQFF. CDR3 nucleotides: TGCGCCAGCAGCCCCGGACAGGGGAGCTCCTACAATGAGCAGTTCTTC.

The chain has TRBV7-9 and TRBJ2-1, with D unresolved. Germline-derived CDR1 and CDR2 are SEHNR and FQNEAQ (reference sequence). Trimming pared 5 bases from V and 8 bases from J, leaving 19 bases between. The length of the CDR3 is 15 residues. CDR3 nucleotides: TGTGCCAGCAGCCCACATCCAACCGGAGACGATGAGCAGTTCTTC. Protein product: CASSPHPTGDDEQFF.

This clonotype has at least ten counts. This chain links TRBV19 with TRBJ1-4; D may be TRBD1 (5 bases). Per germline, CDR1 LNHDA and CDR2 SQIVND (reference sequence). The V gene lost 4 bases and the J gene lost 1 base, with 10 bases spanning the gap. CDR3 length: 15 amino acids. CDR3 sequence (DNA): TGTGCCAGTAGTACGGGACGGAGAACTAATGAAAAACTGTTTTTT. It encodes CASSTGRRTNEKLFF.

This clonotype was counted ten times or more. The V gene is TRBV29-1, the J gene TRBJ2-1, with D possibly matching TRBD2 (5 bases). CDR1 is SQVTM and CDR2 is ANQGSEA in the germline V gene. V lost 7 bases and J lost 3, with 16 bases in between. There are 14 residues in the CDR3. CDR3 DNA: TGCAGCGCCGGGATTCCGGGTCTCTACAATGAGCAGTTCTTC. This gives the protein CSAGIPGLYNEQFF.